This T cell receptor (beta chain) derives from a study of T cells expressing NK-cell markers (dated by TCRdb to the early 2020s). Turning to the overall study: Three sorted T-cell subsets (CD3+CD56+NKG2C+, CD3+CD56+NKG2C- and CD3+CD56-NKG2C+) from roughly 8 donors had their TCR beta-chain repertoires profiled. Among the eight sequenced donors, only one was HCMV-seronegative, while the other seven were HCMV-seropositive. All eight donors whose samples were sequenced were randomly selected healthy volunteers, three of them men and five women. Libraries were sequenced as 2 x 150 bp reads on Illumina HiSeq 2000/2500, MiSeq or NextSeq.

Turning to this clonotype: Its antigen remains undetermined.

The germline V gene sets CDR1 to SGHDT and CDR2 to YYEEEE. Its CDR3 holds 22 amino acids, cysteine through phenylalanine. DNA is not recorded here. For sequencing, an Illumina HiSeq 2000 was employed. TCR beta cDNA libraries were made by 5'RACE template switching that added a universal primer site and unique molecular identifiers. cDNA synthesis was primed from the TCR beta constant segment, followed by two successive PCR amplification steps. The authors' analysis ran thus. MIGEC was used to demultiplex reads and group the reads by UMI, and MiTCR was used to assemble and quantify clonotypes. To exclude erroneous sequences, only TCR cDNA sequences supported by at least two reads were retained. The tcR package was used for downstream repertoire analysis, and clonotypes were matched between fractions using CDR3 nucleotide sequence together with V segment. VDJmatch was used to annotate antigen specificity against VDJdb, with one amino acid substitution in CDR3 allowed. TCRdb reprocessed the reads, reporting each CDR3 protein sequence once and no DNA. The V and J calls and clone size come from TCRdb's table, not from the authors' own analysis. The table for this sample shows roughly 150,000 distinct CDR3 sequences. The ten largest clones represent under 20% of the sample.

Study-wide conclusions, independent of this receptor: Those dominant clonotypes were again the most abundant among CD3+CD56-NKG2C+ cells in a few donors, at about 28.3-65%. In a handful of donors, the dominant CD3+CD56+NKG2C+ clonotypes were among the top 10 CD8+ clonotypes and accounted for about 1.0-7.0% of CD8+ T cells. Whether the expanded NKG2C-expressing T cell clones were specific for HCMV antigens remained unclear.

To determine HCMV serostatus, a commercial ELISA kit was used to detect HCMV-specific IgG in serum. Ficoll density gradient centrifugation was used to isolate peripheral blood mononuclear cells from blood. The sequence was collected from a woman aged 18 to 75 in good health. Material for sequencing was blood T cells: a sorted CD56 or NKG2C T cell subset, CD4+ or CD8+ T cells, or bulk PBMC T cells (not recorded which). The chain is made from TRBV5-6 and TRBJ2-3; without DNA, the TCRdb call of TRBD1 cannot be checked. CDR3 sequence: CASSYGQGASGDRRIFDDTQYF.